The sequence of this TCR beta chain was determined in a study of neurological immune-mediated disorders. With 9 bases removed from V and 5 bases from J, the gap between germline ends came to 14 bases. CDR1 is SGHTS and CDR2 is YDEGEE in the germline V gene. The CDR3 has 12 amino acids. TCRdb used MiXCR to reprocess the 5' RACE reads, holding one entry per CDR3 protein. The sample contains under 40,000 distinct CDR3 sequences, 3% to 3.5% of which appear only once. This clonotype was recorded many times. The time point was: longitudinal time-point 1 (baseline). This chain uses TRBV5-8 with TRBJ1-1; D may be TRBD1 (5 bases). The sequence was collected from a woman aged 60-75 years with multiple sclerosis. The sample taken for sequencing was PBMCs. The CDR3 coding sequence is TGTGCCACCCTTTGGGGCCGGACTGAAGCTTTCTTT. It is translated as CATLWGRTEAFF.